What follows are 24 T cell receptor beta chains derived from one specimen sequenced in a study of CD8 T cells in ankylosing spondylitis. Each CDR3 protein is one row after TCRdb ran MiXCR on the 5' RACE reads. Of approximately 350,000 distinct CDR3 sequences detected, roughly 22% appear once; the ten largest clones hold roughly 13%. The sequencing sample was made of blood, either unsorted or a sorted T cell fraction (not recorded which). These receptors came from a male donor with ankylosing spondylitis or in good health (not recorded which).

The V gene is TRBV5-1, the J gene TRBJ2-3, with TRBD1 matching 7 bases. After removal of 5 bases from V and 7 bases from J, the junction contained 7 bases not matched to a gene. The CDR3 length is 13 residues. Per germline, CDR1 SGHRS and CDR2 YFSETQ. The CDR3 protein is CASRPDRANTQYF. DNA of the CDR3: TGCGCCAGCAGGCCCGACAGGGCAAATACGCAGTATTTT.

This sequence joins TRBV2 and TRBJ2-7; 8 bases are a match to TRBD1. V lost 6 bases and J lost 0; bases outside the gene matches: 4. Germline CDR1 reads SNHLY; CDR2 reads FYNNEI. The CDR3 spans 14 residues. The DNA of the CDR3 is TGTGCCAGCAGCGAACAGGGGGTCTCCTACGAGCAGTACTTC. Translating it yields CASSEQGVSYEQYF.

This chain uses TRBV29-1 with TRBJ1-5; D remains unclear. This CDR3 has 13 amino acids. V lost 4 bases to trimming and J lost 0 bases, with 7 bases between them. Looked up from germline, CDR1 is SQVTM and CDR2 is ANQGSEA. The DNA for the CDR3 is TGCAGCGTTGCACTAGATAGCAATCAGCCCCAGCATTTT. Translation: CSVALDSNQPQHF. The variable domain in full, completed from reference TRBV29-1 and TRBJ1-5, reads SAVISQKPSRDICQRGTSLTIQCQVDSQVTMMFWYRQQPGQSLTLIATANQGSEATYESGFVIDKFPISRPNLTFSTLTVSNMSPEDSSIYLCSVALDSNQPQHFGDGTRLSIL.

V and J are TRBV27 and TRBJ2-5, with D possibly matching TRBD2 (6 bases). The germline CDR1 and CDR2 sequences are MNHEY and SMNVEV (reference sequence). V lost 6 bases and J lost 5, with 19 bases in between. The CDR3 consists of 15 residues. The CDR3 DNA reads as TGTGCCAGCAGACCTAACCCGGGGGAGTGGGAGACCCAGTACTTC. Its protein is CASRPNPGEWETQYF.

The rearrangement links TRBV7-9 to TRBJ2-6, with D possibly being TRBD1 (5 bases). The ends were cut back, 3 bases at V and 2 bases at J, with 8 bases in the middle. CDR1 and CDR2 (germline): SEHNR, FQNEAQ (reference sequence). The CDR3 runs to 15 residues. This chain's CDR3 is CASSFPGTGANVLTF. The CDR3 DNA sequence: TGTGCCAGCAGCTTTCCAGGGACTGGGGCCAACGTCCTGACTTTC. The full variable domain, its missing parts supplied by reference TRBV7-9 and TRBJ2-6, is DTGVSQNPRHKITKRGQNVTFRCDPISEHNRLYWYRQTLGQGPEFLTYFQNEAQLEKSRLLSDRFSAERPKGSFSTLEIQRTEQGDSAMYLCASSFPGTGANVLTFGAGSRLTVL.

This clonotype was seen repeatedly, ten times or more. J is TRBJ2-3 and V is TRBV12-3 or TRBV12-4; D unclear. This CDR3 has 15 amino acids. The V and J ends lost 2 bases and 5 bases respectively, with 14 bases between them. The CDR3 DNA is TGTGCCAGCAGTTTAACTGGTCGGGCCTTAGATACGCAGTATTTT. This encodes CASSLTGRALDTQYF.

This clonotype was seen repeatedly, ten times or more. CDR3 nucleotides: TGTGCCAGCAGTTTAGTCAGCAATGAGCAGTTCTTC. It translates to CASSLVSNEQFF. The rearrangement links TRBV12-3 or TRBV12-4 to TRBJ2-1; D unclear. Trimming pared 1 base from V and 6 bases from J, leaving 4 bases between. This CDR3 has 12 residues.

This clonotype appeared a few times. The chain links TRBV13 to TRBJ2-7; D is ambiguous. CDR1 is PRHDT and CDR2 is FYEKMQ in the germline V gene (reference sequence). There are 14 residues in the CDR3. The germline V and J ends were trimmed by 1 base and 1 base, with 8 bases remaining between them. The CDR3 DNA is TGTGCCAGCAGCTTAGACGCAGAATCCTACGAGCAGTACTTC. This translates into CASSLDAESYEQYF.

The CDR3: CATTTDRPSFNEQFF. The CDR3 DNA is TGTGCCACCACCACTGACCGACCGTCATTCAATGAGCAGTTCTTC. V usage is TRBV24-1 and J usage is TRBJ2-1; D gene unclear. V lost 8 bases and J 6 bases, leaving 19 bases between the germline ends. Germline CDR1 and CDR2: KGHDR and SFDVKD. CDR3 length: 15 amino acids.

This clonotype was detected a few times. The chain recombines TRBV28 with TRBJ1-4, with no clear D. In germline, CDR1 is MDHEN, CDR2 SYDVKM. The CDR3 consists of 14 residues. V shed 1 base and J shed 8 bases, with 11 bases lying between them. The CDR3 here is CASSLSGFREKLFF. The CDR3 region has the DNA TGTGCCAGCAGTTTATCTGGGTTTCGGGAAAAACTGTTTTTT.

The rearrangement joins TRBV6-1 to TRBJ2-5, with D maybe TRBD1 (6 bases). The germline V gene has CDR1 MNHNS and CDR2 SASEGT. The V and J ends lost 2 bases and 8 bases respectively, with 9 bases between them. The CDR3 is made up of 12 amino acids. The CDR3 DNA follows: TGTGCCAGCAGTGAATTTGGGACAACCCAGTACTTC. Protein product: CASSEFGTTQYF.

This clonotype was counted between two and nine times. J is TRBJ1-2 and V is TRBV5-5, with D possibly TRBD1 on 5 matching bases. The CDR3 contains 15 residues. V was trimmed by 3 bases and J by 4 bases, leaving 16 bases between them. Germline assignment: CDR1 SGHKS and CDR2 YYEKEE (reference sequence). The CDR3 DNA follows: TGTGCCAGCAGCTGGACAAGCAGTCAGGCCTATGGCTACACCTTC. It is translated as CASSWTSSQAYGYTF. Using reference TRBV5-5 and TRBJ1-2 for the parts outside the CDR3, the full variable domain is DAGVTQSPTHLIKTRGQQVTLRCSPISGHKSVSWYQQVLGQGPQFIFQYYEKEERGRGNFPDRFSARQFPNYSSELNVNALLLGDSALYLCASSWTSSQAYGYTFGSGTRLTVV.

This clonotype has a handful of counts. The chain recombines TRBV12-3 or TRBV12-4 with TRBJ2-1; 8 bases map to TRBD2. The CDR3 runs to 15 residues. Trimming cost V 2 bases and J 7 bases; bases outside gene matches: 7. The CDR3 here is CASSLPGGFRNEQFF. CDR3 DNA: TGTGCCAGCAGTTTACCGGGAGGGTTTCGTAATGAGCAGTTCTTC.

This clonotype was detected only once. V is TRBV4-1 and J is TRBJ2-7; D gene ambiguous. Trimming removed 1 base from V and 6 bases from J, with 19 bases in between. The CDR3 has 16 residues. The germline V gene encodes CDR1 MGHRA and CDR2 YSYEKL. The CDR3: CASSQARGSGTGEQYF. The CDR3 DNA is TGCGCCAGCAGCCAAGCACGAGGATCAGGAACGGGCGAGCAGTACTTC.

Only a few counts were recorded for this clonotype. The genes are TRBV30 and TRBJ2-7, with 9 bases aligning to TRBD2. Losses at the gene ends were 2 bases for V and 3 bases for J; bases not matched to a gene: 5. Looked up from germline, CDR1 is GTSNPN and CDR2 is SVGIG (reference sequence). This CDR3 comprises 14 residues. The CDR3 reads CAWSKASGDYEQYF. The CDR3 nucleotides read TGTGCCTGGAGTAAGGCTAGCGGGGACTACGAGCAGTACTTC.

V is TRBV7-9 and J is TRBJ2-2; D unclear. Trimming took 5 bases from V and 5 from J, leaving 12 bases between them. Per germline, CDR1 SEHNR and CDR2 FQNEAQ (reference sequence). This CDR3 is built from 14 residues. The CDR3 region has the DNA TGTGCCAGCAGCCCGAGTCCCGGTACCGGGGAGCTGTTTTTT. It encodes CASSPSPGTGELFF.

This clonotype was picked up a small number of times. The CDR3, as DNA: TGTGCCAGCAGCCAAGATCTGGATCCCTATGGCTACACCTTC. The encoded protein is CASSQDLDPYGYTF. V and J are TRBV3-1 and TRBJ1-2, with unresolved D. V dropped 0 bases and J dropped 4 bases, with 9 bases sitting between them. CDR1 LGHDT and CDR2 YNNKEL come from the germline V gene (reference sequence). The CDR3 has 14 residues.

This clonotype was counted only a few times. V gene TRBV29-1 combines with J gene TRBJ2-1; 9 nucleotides line up with TRBD1. This CDR3 comprises 13 residues. Germline V gene data show CDR1 as SQVTM and CDR2 as ANQGSEA. J was trimmed by 8 bases and V by 6 bases; bases with no gene match: 8. The CDR3 nucleotides read TGCAGCGTGGAACAGGGGGCTAAATATGAGCAGTTCTTC. Amino acid sequence: CSVEQGAKYEQFF.

This clonotype was seen only once. A much larger clone differs by one base, so this may be a read error. The CDR3, as DNA: TGTGCCAGCAGCCACAACCGGGACAAGGTGGAAGAGCAGTACTTC. Its protein product is CASSHNRDKVEEQYF. The chain couples TRBV12-3 or TRBV12-4 to TRBJ2-7, with D perhaps TRBD1 (6 bases). The germline V and J ends were trimmed by 6 bases and 7 bases, with 22 bases remaining between them. This CDR3 has 15 amino acids.

This chain links TRBV12-3 or TRBV12-4 with TRBJ2-4; TRBD2 might be the D (5 bases). The CDR3 sequence is 14 residues long. Trimming took 7 bases from V and 0 from J, leaving 10 bases between them. Here the CDR3 reads CASKDSLAKNIQYF. Here the CDR3 DNA reads TGTGCCAGCAAGGACTCGCTAGCCAAAAACATTCAGTACTTC.

The V call is TRBV29-1, the J call TRBJ2-3; 13 bases agree with TRBD2. CDR3 length: 15 residues. Germline trimming cut 6 bases from V and 2 bases from J; bases unmatched to any gene: 5. Germline CDR1 and CDR2: SQVTM and ANQGSEA. The CDR3 here is CSVSGLAGPTDTQYF. The CDR3 nucleotides read TGCAGCGTGTCGGGACTAGCGGGGCCCACAGATACGCAGTATTTT.

This clonotype was counted a few times. The chain joins TRBV29-1 to TRBJ2-1; 12 nucleotides line up with TRBD2. V lost 4 bases, J lost 5 bases, and 3 bases stayed unmatched. The length of the CDR3 is 14 residues. Germline lookup yields CDR1 SQVTM and CDR2 ANQGSEA. The CDR3 here is CSVGTSGDHNEQFF. The DNA of the CDR3 is TGCAGCGTTGGGACTAGCGGGGACCACAATGAGCAGTTCTTC.

This clonotype was detected a few times. This rearrangement joins TRBV27 to TRBJ2-6, with a weak D call TRBD2 (5 bases). The CDR3 runs 17 residues. Germline CDR1 reads MNHEY; CDR2 reads SMNVEV (reference sequence). Trimming took 4 bases from V and 0 from J, leaving 13 bases between them. CDR3 sequence (DNA): TGTGCCAGCAGTTCCGGACTTACGAGCTCTGGGGCCAACGTCCTGACTTTC. Protein sequence: CASSSGLTSSGANVLTF. The full variable domain, completed using reference TRBV27 and TRBJ2-6, is EAQVTQNPRYLITVTGKKLTVTCSQNMNHEYMSWYRQDPGLGLRQIYYSMNVEVTDKGDVPEGYKVSRKEKRNFPLILESPSPNQTSLYFCASSSGLTSSGANVLTFGAGSRLTVL.

V and J are TRBV12-3 or TRBV12-4 and TRBJ2-1; the D is unclear. V was cut by 1 base and J by 7 bases, with 11 bases left in between. This CDR3 comprises 14 residues. The CDR3 spells CASSLGLVRNEQFF. In DNA form, the CDR3 reads TGTGCCAGCAGTTTAGGGCTAGTCAGAAATGAGCAGTTCTTC.